What follows are 20 T cell receptor beta chains derived from one specimen sequenced in a study of PD-1 blockade in classical Hodgkin lymphoma. Assay used: immunoSEQ multiplex PCR; TCRdb lists only in-frame clones, some missing. The sample contains approximately 34,000 clones, roughly 82% of which appear only once. Relapse after autologous stem cell transplantation occurred in every patient, and brentuximab vedotin exposure varied. The sequencing used peripheral blood mononuclear cells (PBMCs), collected at baseline. Receptors were obtained from a human donor with classical Hodgkin lymphoma.

This clone came up once. J is TRBJ1-1 and V is TRBV6-4; TRBD1 might be the D (6 bases). The CDR3 totals 13 residues. CDR1 and CDR2 from the germline V gene are MRHNA and SNTAGT. With 6 bases removed from V and 4 bases from J, the gap between germline ends came to 12 bases. DNA for the CDR3: TGTGCCAGCAGCGGTACAGGGACCACTGAAGCTTTCTTT. This encodes CASSGTGTTEAFF.

The J gene is TRBJ1-1, the V gene TRBV4-2; TRBD1 aligns across 9 bases. The CDR3 consists of 14 residues. Per germline, CDR1 LGHNA and CDR2 YNFKEQ. Trimming cost V 4 bases and J 6 bases; bases outside gene matches: 6. CDR3 coding DNA: TGTGCCAGCAGCCGACAGGGGGTTCAGGCTGAAGCTTTCTTT. This codes for CASSRQGVQAEAFF.

The V gene is TRBV6-4, the J gene TRBJ1-5, with 7 bases aligning to TRBD1. Germline CDR1 is MRHNA and CDR2 is SNTAGT. This CDR3 comprises 13 residues. J gave up 6 bases and V 4 bases, and 3 bases lay outside the gene matches. The CDR3, as DNA: TGTGCCAGCAGTGTAGCAGGGGGTCAGCCCCAGCATTTT. Amino acids: CASSVAGGQPQHF.

V gene TRBV12-5 combines with J gene TRBJ1-4; D ambiguous. Trimming stripped 6 bases from V and 8 bases from J, with 22 bases between. Germline assignment: CDR1 LGHNT and CDR2 FRNRAP. This CDR3 region has 16 residues. The CDR3 spells CASGPTPGLTLEKLFF. The CDR3 DNA reads as TGTGCTAGTGGCCCAACACCGGGCCTTACCCTAGAAAAACTGTTTTTT.

The chain uses TRBV4-2 and TRBJ1-2; D is uncertain. Germline lookup yields CDR1 LGHNA and CDR2 YNFKEQ. The CDR3 runs to 18 residues. Deletions cut 0 bases from V and 4 bases from J, with 21 bases between. As DNA, the CDR3 is TGTGCCAGCAGCCAAGATATCATCGAAGCCACCGGGCTCTATGGCTACACCTTC. Its protein is CASSQDIIEATGLYGYTF.

This clone turned up a few times. This chain links TRBV9 with TRBJ2-3; a possible D gene is TRBD2 (6 bases). Trimming pared 4 bases from V and 2 bases from J, leaving 17 bases between. The CDR3 consists of 16 residues. Germline V gene sequence: CDR1 SGDLS, CDR2 YYNGEE. CDR3 sequence reads: CASSPRGKGPTDTQYF. The CDR3 bases are TGTGCCAGCAGCCCTCGGGGGAAGGGGCCCACAGATACGCAGTATTTT.

This chain uses TRBV7-2 with TRBJ1-2; tentative D call: TRBD1 (5 bases). The CDR3 covers 17 residues. The V and J ends lost 2 bases and 0 bases respectively, with 16 bases between them. The germline V gene encodes CDR1 SGHTA and CDR2 FQGNSA. This CDR3 reads CASSLIGSAGPNYGYTF. DNA for the CDR3: TGTGCCAGCAGCTTAATAGGCTCTGCAGGGCCTAACTATGGCTACACCTTC.

This rearrangement joins TRBV19 to TRBJ2-3, with 12 nucleotides matching TRBD2. The CDR3 has 16 amino acids. Germline-derived CDR1 and CDR2 are LNHDA and SQIVND (reference sequence). V lost 5 bases, J lost 3 bases, and 6 bases stayed unmatched. The CDR3 sequence is CASSFAGTSGTDTQYF. The CDR3 region has the DNA TGTGCCAGTAGTTTTGCCGGGACTAGCGGGACAGATACGCAGTATTTT.

J is TRBJ1-1 and V is TRBV6-5; D gene uncertain. Deletions cut 0 bases from V and 3 bases from J, with 11 bases between. The germline V gene has CDR1 MNHEY and CDR2 SVGAGI. This CDR3 is built from 15 residues. The CDR3 DNA is TGTGCCAGCAGTTACTCCCGGCGGTCGGACACTGAAGCTTTCTTT. The encoded protein is CASSYSRRSDTEAFF.

The CDR3 reads CASSRSSRPYF. CDR3 coding DNA: TGTGCCAGCTCCCGGAGTTCTAGACCATATTTT. This chain connects TRBV18 to TRBJ1-3, with D unresolved. Trimming stripped 6 bases from V and 15 bases from J, with 15 bases between. CDR1 and CDR2 from the germline V gene are KGHSH and LQKENI. The CDR3 contains 11 residues. The complete variable domain, with remaining parts taken from reference TRBV18 and TRBJ1-3, reads NAGVMQNPRHLVRRRGQEARLRCSPMKGHSHVYWYRQLPEEGLKFMVYLQKENIIDESGMPKERFSAEFPKEGPSILRIQQVVRGDSAAYFCASSRSSRPYFGEGSWLTVV.

This chain links TRBV5-5 with TRBJ1-4, with 7 bases fitting TRBD1. V lost 3 bases to trimming and J lost 7 bases; unmatched junction nucleotides: 6. Germline-derived CDR1 and CDR2 are SGHKS and YYEKEE (reference sequence). The CDR3 consists of 14 residues. CDR3 in amino acids: CASSSQGIGEKLFF. In DNA, the CDR3 is TGTGCCAGCAGCTCACAGGGGATAGGTGAAAAACTGTTTTTT.

The rearrangement uses TRBV27 and TRBJ2-7, with D perhaps TRBD1 (6 bases). The germline gives CDR1 MNHEY, CDR2 SMNVEV (reference sequence). V was shortened by 6 bases and J by 3 bases, with 18 bases between the two germline ends. The CDR3 loop spans 15 amino acids. CDR3: CASSLQGSPIYEQYF. The CDR3 coding sequence is TGTGCCAGCAGCCTACAGGGTTCGCCCATCTACGAGCAGTACTTC.

This clone was seen just once. The CDR3 spells CASSPGVTRYEQYF. The DNA for the CDR3 is TGCGCCAGCAGCCCCGGGGTAACCCGGTACGAGCAGTACTTC. The chain is built from TRBV5-1 and TRBJ2-7, with D possibly TRBD2 on 5 matching bases. This CDR3 region has 14 residues. Trimming pared 4 bases from V and 4 bases from J, leaving 15 bases between. The germline V gene encodes CDR1 SGHRS and CDR2 YFSETQ.

This chain uses TRBV7-2 with TRBJ2-3, with a tentative D call TRBD2 (5 bases). The CDR3 contains 16 residues. The V and J ends lost 1 base and 2 bases respectively, with 13 bases between them. Germline V gene data show CDR1 as SGHTA and CDR2 as FQGNSA. DNA of the CDR3: TGTGCCAGCAGCTTAGTGGCAGGACTCTTCACAGATACGCAGTATTTT. This encodes CASSLVAGLFTDTQYF.

This clone was observed once. This chain joins TRBV28 and TRBJ2-3, with a weak D call TRBD1 (5 bases). The V gene lost 6 bases and the J gene lost 1 base, with 14 bases spanning the gap. This CDR3 is 15 amino acids long. Germline CDR1 MDHEN, CDR2 SYDVKM. The CDR3, as DNA: TGTGCCAGCAGGCCGGTGACAGATGGCACAGATACGCAGTATTTT. It specifies CASRPVTDGTDTQYF.

The chain joins TRBV29-1 to TRBJ1-3, with 7 bases aligning to TRBD1. From germline, CDR1 is SQVTM and CDR2 ANQGSEA. This CDR3 region has 14 residues. Germline trimming cut 6 bases from V and 1 base from J; bases unmatched to any gene: 6. CDR3: CSVDSGGSGNTIYF. CDR3 DNA sequence: TGCAGCGTCGATTCAGGGGGATCTGGAAACACCATATATTTT.

The genes are TRBV28 and TRBJ2-1; D perhaps matches TRBD2 (6 bases). The germline V and J ends were trimmed by 1 base and 5 bases, with 12 bases remaining between them. The CDR3 length is 15 residues. The germline gives CDR1 MDHEN, CDR2 SYDVKM. The CDR3 nucleotides are TGTGCCAGCAGTTTATATCTAGCGTTCGACAATGAGCAGTTCTTC. This gives the protein CASSLYLAFDNEQFF.

The gene calls are TRBV11-2 and TRBJ2-5, with 7 nucleotides matching TRBD1. The CDR3 is 16 amino acids. Germline values: CDR1 SGHAT, CDR2 FQNNGV. V trimming: 1 base; J trimming: 1 base; junction bases outside the gene matches: 6. This CDR3 reads CASSLVSGQAQETQYF. The CDR3 bases are TGTGCCAGCAGCTTAGTGTCCGGACAGGCCCAAGAGACCCAGTACTTC. Variable domain in full (rest from reference TRBV11-2 and TRBJ2-5): EAGVAQSPRYKIIEKRQSVAFWCNPISGHATLYWYQQILGQGPKLLIQFQNNGVVDDSQLPKDRFSAERLKGVDSTLKIQPAKLEDSAVYLCASSLVSGQAQETQYFGPGTRLLVL.

The V call is TRBV4-2, the J call TRBJ2-3; 14 nucleotides agree with TRBD2. CDR1 and CDR2 from the germline V gene are LGHNA and YNFKEQ. The CDR3 is 20 residues long. J lost 1 base, V lost 0 bases, and 9 bases had no gene match. CDR3 DNA: TGTGCCAGCAGCCAAGAGATAGGACTAGCGGGGGGCCTGGGCACAGATACGCAGTATTTT. Translating it yields CASSQEIGLAGGLGTDTQYF.

The genes are TRBV19 and TRBJ1-3; D is possibly TRBD1 (5 bases). In germline, CDR1 is LNHDA, CDR2 SQIVND (reference sequence). V was cut by 6 bases and J by 0 bases, with 15 bases left in between. The length of the CDR3 is 16 residues. CDR3: CASSLRDGLSGNTIYF. CDR3 DNA sequence: TGTGCCAGTAGCCTGAGGGACGGCCTCTCTGGAAACACCATATATTTT. Using reference TRBV19 and TRBJ1-3 for the parts outside the CDR3, the full variable domain is DGGITQSPKYLFRKEGQNVTLSCEQNLNHDAMYWYRQDPGQGLRLIYYSQIVNDFQKGDIAEGYSVSREKKESFPLTVTSAQKNPTAFYLCASSLRDGLSGNTIYFGEGSWLTVV.